This T cell receptor beta chain came from a study of shared clonotypes between healthy human individuals. There are 15 residues in the CDR3. CDR1 is SEHNR and CDR2 is FQNEAQ in the germline V gene (reference sequence). V was shortened by 5 bases and J by 5 bases, with 19 bases between the two germline ends. Data came from immunoSEQ multiplex PCR; TCRdb stores just in-frame clones and leaves some out. The sample shows about 1 million clones, under 80% of them seen only once. The sample consisted of memory CD4+ T cells sorted from blood. Stated subset: CD45RA-negative fraction. This sequence originates from a man aged 18 to 30 in good health. This chain connects TRBV7-9 to TRBJ2-7; D is perhaps TRBD2 (7 bases). The CDR3 here is CASSPGGQGRNEQYF. In nucleotides, the CDR3 is TGTGCCAGCAGCCCGGGGGGTCAGGGGCGGAACGAGCAGTACTTC.